This T cell receptor beta chain was identified during a study of T-cell memory formation after mild COVID-19. Study results and limitations: For contracting clones, CD4+ ones sat mainly in CM and EM, CD8+ in EMRA. Memory sampled before infection contained some responding clones, suggesting cross-reactive memory joined.

The V and J ends lost 0 bases and 6 bases, in that order; junction bases with no gene match: 1. CDR1 is MNHEY and CDR2 is SVGAGI in the germline V gene. The length of the CDR3 is 13 residues. This clonotype was observed a few times. Its antigen is unidentified. TCRdb re-derived calls from the 5' RACE reads in MiXCR, one entry per CDR3 protein. The sample lists under 250,000 distinct CDR3 sequences, 9.4% seen once, with 20% to 25% in the top ten. Sequencing was carried out using PBMCs or a T cell subset sorted from them (not recorded which). The TCR was taken from a man between 18 and 29 years old who had mild COVID-19 (a few samples of this study predate the infection). Cell type and time point are not known. This chain connects TRBV6-5 to TRBJ1-2; 7 bases match TRBD1. This CDR3 is CASSYSTGNGYTF. CDR3 nucleotide sequence: TGTGCCAGCAGTTACTCGACAGGGAATGGCTACACCTTC.